This note documents a single T cell receptor (beta chain) sequence. Deletions cut 2 bases from V and 0 bases from J, with 11 bases between. The CDR3 covers 15 residues. CDR1 and CDR2 (germline): SGHNT, YYREEE (reference sequence). The data were taken from a study of chemoradiotherapy in HPV16-positive cancers. Repertoires were generated with immunoSEQ multiplex PCR, while TCRdb's copy carries only in-frame clones and drops some. The sample consists of around 830 clones, 70% to 75% of them appearing once. V gene TRBV5-4 combines with J gene TRBJ1-1; D may be TRBD1 (5 bases). The sequenced sample was tumor tissue, obtained from a patient who underwent chemoradiotherapy. This receptor was taken from a human donor with HPV-associated anogenital cancer. The CDR3 protein is CASSFSGQMNTEAFF. For the CDR3, the DNA is TGTGCCAGCAGCTTTTCGGGGCAGATGAACACTGAAGCTTTCTTT.